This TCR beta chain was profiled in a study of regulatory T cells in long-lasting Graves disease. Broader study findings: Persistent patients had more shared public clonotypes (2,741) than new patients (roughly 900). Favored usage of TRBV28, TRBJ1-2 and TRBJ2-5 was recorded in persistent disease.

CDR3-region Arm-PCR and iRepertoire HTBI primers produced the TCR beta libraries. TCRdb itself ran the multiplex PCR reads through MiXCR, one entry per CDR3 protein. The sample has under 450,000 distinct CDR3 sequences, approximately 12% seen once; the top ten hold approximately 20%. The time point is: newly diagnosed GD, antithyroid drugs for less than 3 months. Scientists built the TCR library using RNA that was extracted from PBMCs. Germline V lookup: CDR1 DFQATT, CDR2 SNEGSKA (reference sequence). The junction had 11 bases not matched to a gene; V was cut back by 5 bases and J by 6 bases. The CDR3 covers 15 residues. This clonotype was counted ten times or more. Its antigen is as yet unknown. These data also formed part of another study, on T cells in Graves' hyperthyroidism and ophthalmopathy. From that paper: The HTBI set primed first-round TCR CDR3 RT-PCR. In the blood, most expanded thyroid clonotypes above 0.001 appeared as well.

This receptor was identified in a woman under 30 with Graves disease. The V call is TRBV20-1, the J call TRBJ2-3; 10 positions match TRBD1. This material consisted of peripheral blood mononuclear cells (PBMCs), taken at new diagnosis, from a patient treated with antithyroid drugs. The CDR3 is CSAETGQGGHDTQYF. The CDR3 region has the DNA TGCAGTGCTGAAACAGGACAGGGGGGTCATGATACGCAGTATTTT.